The entry below gives a single T cell receptor (beta chain) sequence along with its context. The sample originates from a study of graft-versus-host responses after intestinal transplantation. The plating included around 200,000 irradiated, violet-dye-labeled stimulator cells together with around 200,000 CFSE-labeled responder cells. CD3+CD4+ and CD3+CD8+ responders that were proliferating and CFSE-low were sorted post-reaction. Assay: immunoSEQ multiplex PCR; the TCRdb copy retains only in-frame clones and omits some. The table includes roughly 10,000 clones, 29% detected once. The sequence was collected from a human patient who received an intestinal transplant. This sample comprised alloreactive CD8+ T cells from a mixed lymphocyte reaction culture, obtained before intestinal transplant. Subset denoted: CFSE-low proliferating T cells sorted from approximately 6-day pre-transplant mixed lymphocyte reaction (GvH or HvG direction).

The CDR3 here is CASSQGPTSGYEQYF. The DNA for the CDR3 is TGTGCCAGCAGCCAAGGACCGACTAGCGGCTACGAGCAGTACTTC. This chain links TRBV14 with TRBJ2-7, with 9 positions matching TRBD2. The CDR3 spans 15 residues. Germline values: CDR1 SGHDN, CDR2 FVKESK. The ends lost 1 base at V and 3 bases at J; junction bases unmatched: 4. Full variable domain (remainder filled in from reference TRBV14 and TRBJ2-7): EAGVTQFPSHSVIEKGQTVTLRCDPISGHDNLYWYRRVMGKEIKFLLHFVKESKQDESGMPNNRFLAERTGGTYSTLKVQPAELEDSGVYFCASSQGPTSGYEQYFGPGTRLTVT.